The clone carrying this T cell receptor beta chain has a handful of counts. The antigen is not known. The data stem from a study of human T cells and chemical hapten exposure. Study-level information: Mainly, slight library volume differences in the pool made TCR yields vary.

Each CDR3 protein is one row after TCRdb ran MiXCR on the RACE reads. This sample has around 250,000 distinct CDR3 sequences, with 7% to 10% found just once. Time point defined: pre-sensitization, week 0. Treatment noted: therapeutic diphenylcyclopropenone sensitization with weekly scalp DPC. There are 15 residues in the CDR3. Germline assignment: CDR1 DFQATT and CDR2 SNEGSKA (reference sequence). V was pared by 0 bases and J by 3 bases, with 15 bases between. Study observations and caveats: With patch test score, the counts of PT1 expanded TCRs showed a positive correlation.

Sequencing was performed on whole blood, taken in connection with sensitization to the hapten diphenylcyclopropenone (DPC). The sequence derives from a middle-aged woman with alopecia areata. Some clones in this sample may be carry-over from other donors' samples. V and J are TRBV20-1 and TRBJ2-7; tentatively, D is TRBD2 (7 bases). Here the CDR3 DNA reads TGCAGTGCTAGAGATTTGCAGGGGAGGGACTACGAGCAGTACTTC. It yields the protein CSARDLQGRDYEQYF.